This TCR beta chain appears in the sequencing data of a study of T cells after yellow fever vaccination. In TCRdb, the 5' RACE reads were re-called with MiXCR into one record per CDR3 protein. Of approximately 610,000 distinct CDR3 sequences in the sample, around 16% are singletons; the top ten hold 17%. This CDR3 comprises 13 residues. The V end was cut by 4 bases, the J end by 6 bases, with 12 bases between. Germline CDR1 is SEHNR and CDR2 is FQNEAQ (reference sequence). This clonotype has only a few counts. The rearrangement uses TRBV7-9 and TRBJ1-2; D call uncertain. The material sequenced was PBMCs, taken 5 days after the first yellow fever vaccination. The origin of this receptor is a man between 18 and 29 years old who received the YFV17D yellow fever vaccine. The CDR3 sequence: CASSSSNGDGYTF. CDR3 coding DNA: TGTGCCAGCAGCTCCTCCAACGGGGATGGCTACACCTTC.